What follows is one T cell receptor (beta chain) and its context. Antigen specificity is unknown. Trimming shortened V by 5 bases and J by 2 bases, and 14 bases separated the two germline ends. This CDR3 region has 15 residues. The germline V gene has CDR1 SGHAT and CDR2 FQNNGV. Libraries were prepared by immunoSEQ multiplex PCR; TCRdb keeps only in-frame clonotypes and omits some of them. The sample gives over 45,000 clones, 80% to 90% of which show up once; about 3.5% is in the top ten. This entry belongs to a study of neoadjuvant nivolumab and ipilimumab in lung cancer. Background on the study: The combination arm added day-1 ipilimumab 1 mg/kg to nivolumab 3 mg/kg on days 1, 15, 29. General study findings and limits: Only two of four nivolumab-treated tumors gained richness and clonality by surgery. Pathologic regression was not significantly tied to TCR clonality. TCR receptors were sequenced in few samples.

The chain couples TRBV11-2 to TRBJ2-3; a possible D gene is TRBD2 (5 bases). The receptor was isolated from an adult with non-small cell lung cancer. Some clones in this sample may be carry-over from other donors' samples. The source material was blood, sampled before neoadjuvant nivolumab, alone or with ipilimumab. The CDR3 region is CASSPEGHSTDTQYF. Written as DNA, the CDR3 is TGTGCCAGCAGCCCCGAGGGCCACTCCACAGATACGCAGTATTTT.